This record covers a single T cell receptor (beta chain). Its antigen is not identified. The protocol was immunoSEQ multiplex PCR, while the TCRdb copy is restricted to in-frame clones and leaves out a portion. The sample comprises tens of thousands of clones, roughly 84% of which are singletons, and roughly 8% rests with the top ten. The length of the CDR3 is 15 residues. Germline assignment: CDR1 MNHEY and CDR2 SMNVEV (reference sequence). V lost 8 bases and J 5 bases, leaving 21 bases between the germline ends. These data come from a study of graft-versus-host responses after intestinal transplantation.

The sample was unstimulated CD8+ T cells sorted from spleen or lymph node cells, taken before transplant. The J gene is TRBJ2-5, the V gene TRBV27; possibly TRBD2 for D (5 bases). The source of this sequence is a human donor who was the organ donor for an intestinal transplant. CDR3 bases: TGTGCCAGCTTACCCTATCCGGCGGAGGTCGAGACCCAGTACTTC. This codes for CASLPYPAEVETQYF.